These 15 T cell receptor beta chains originate from one sample sequenced in a study of beta chain features in type 1 diabetes. Expressed TCRB transcripts were sequenced, since all the RNA that had been isolated was reverse transcribed. The data were produced by immunoSEQ multiplex PCR, yet TCRdb's version contains in-frame clones alone and is incomplete. Of hundreds of thousands of clones detected, around 15% appear once; the ten largest clones hold about 0.093%. The specimen sequenced was naive CD4+ T cells from blood. The receptors come from a man in his late teens or twenties in good health.

This clone appeared a few times. CDR3 in amino acids: CASSSLDRLSYEQYF. DNA for the CDR3: TGTGCCAGCAGCTCCCTGGACAGGCTCTCCTACGAGCAGTACTTC. J is TRBJ2-7 and V is TRBV7-6, with 7 nucleotides matching TRBD1. This CDR3 spans 15 amino acids. The V gene's germline CDR1 is SGHVS and CDR2 FNYEAQ. With V trimmed by 4 bases and J by 0 bases, 6 bases remained unmatched.

The gene calls are TRBV7-3 and TRBJ2-5, with D possibly being TRBD1 (5 bases). The CDR3 sequence is 13 residues long. Germline V gene lookup returns CDR1 SGHTA and CDR2 FQGTGA. V gave up 6 bases and J gave up 2 bases, with 10 bases separating them. The CDR3 loop is CASSSRGQETQYF. DNA for the CDR3: TGTGCCAGCAGTAGTAGGGGACAAGAGACCCAGTACTTC. The full variable domain, in which reference TRBV7-3 and TRBJ2-5 provide the parts outside the CDR3, is GAGVSQTPSNKVTEKGKYVELRCDPISGHTALYWYRQSLGQGPEFLIYFQGTGAADDSGLPNDRFFAVRPEGSVSTLKIQRTERGDSAVYLCASSSRGQETQYFGPGTRLLVL.

The sample holds a few counts of this clone. The chain recombines TRBV4-1 with TRBJ2-5; D uncertain. Trimming removed 3 bases at V and 0 bases at J, with 11 bases between. Germline assignment: CDR1 MGHRA and CDR2 YSYEKL. CDR3 length: 15 residues. CDR3 bases: TGCGCCAGCAGCCATCGTCCCAGGAACCAAGAGACCCAGTACTTC. Translated: CASSHRPRNQETQYF.

This chain joins TRBV5-1 and TRBJ2-1; the D gene is possibly TRBD1 (5 bases). The CDR3 contains 16 residues. V shed 0 bases and J shed 0 bases, with 10 bases lying between them. Germline-derived CDR1 and CDR2 are SGHRS and YFSETQ. The CDR3 coding sequence is TGCGCCAGCAGCTTGGATCAGGGTTTCTCCTACAATGAGCAGTTCTTC. This codes for CASSLDQGFSYNEQFF. Filled out from reference TRBV5-1 and TRBJ2-1, the complete variable domain reads KAGVTQTPRYLIKTRGQQVTLSCSPISGHRSVSWYQQTPGQGLQFLFEYFSETQRNKGNFPGRFSGRQFSNSRSEMNVSTLELGDSALYLCASSLDQGFSYNEQFFGPGTRLTVL.

This rearrangement joins TRBV4-3 to TRBJ2-7; D is possibly TRBD2 (5 bases). Germline V gene lookup returns CDR1 LGHNA and CDR2 YSLEER. Trimming pared 0 bases from V and 3 bases from J, leaving 12 bases between. The CDR3 consists of 15 residues. The CDR3 DNA follows: TGCGCCAGCAGCCAAGATTACGGTCGGGACTACGAGCAGTACTTC. As protein: CASSQDYGRDYEQYF.

V is TRBV6-6 and J is TRBJ2-7, with TRBD2 as a possible D gene (6 bases). Germline values: CDR1 MNHNY, CDR2 SVGAGI (reference sequence). The ends were cut back, 2 bases at V and 4 bases at J, with 12 bases in the middle. The CDR3 is 14 residues long. CDR3 sequence: CASSYGGSGYEQYF. CDR3 nucleotides: TGTGCCAGCAGTTACGGGGGGTCGGGATACGAGCAGTACTTC.

This clone was counted only a few times. The chain combines TRBV10-3 with TRBJ2-5; D possibly corresponds to TRBD1 (7 bases). The CDR3 is 13 amino acids. Germline CDR1 reads ENHRY; CDR2 reads SYGVKD. The V end lost 4 bases, the J end lost 4 bases, and 10 bases lay between the germline ends. CDR3 bases: TGTGCCATCAGTGGACAGGGAGGAGAGACCCAGTACTTC. This codes for CAISGQGGETQYF.

The chain couples TRBV19 to TRBJ2-1, with D maybe TRBD1 (6 bases). Trimming removed 3 bases from V and 8 bases from J, with 14 bases in between. Germline loops: CDR1 LNHDA, CDR2 SQIVND (reference sequence). The CDR3 is 14 amino acids. The CDR3 DNA sequence: TGTGCCAGTAGTATCAGGGGCACGGGCCATGAGCAGTTCTTC. It yields the protein CASSIRGTGHEQFF.

This chain uses TRBV27 with TRBJ1-2, with D uncertain. This CDR3 comprises 14 residues. V lost 5 bases, J lost 4 bases, and 14 bases lay in between. Per germline, CDR1 MNHEY and CDR2 SMNVEV (reference sequence). DNA for the CDR3: TGTGCCAGCAGTACCAGAGGCCCCCTCTATGGCTACACCTTC. This sequence encodes CASSTRGPLYGYTF.

In this sample, this clone turned up a few times. This chain uses TRBV15 with TRBJ1-2, with 7 bases fitting TRBD1. V lost 0 bases to trimming and J lost 1 base; unmatched junction nucleotides: 5. The CDR3 is 16 amino acids. CDR1 is LNHNV, CDR2 YYDKDF, per germline (reference sequence). The CDR3 region has the DNA TGTGCCACCAGCAGAGATAGGGACAGCTTTAACTATGGCTACACCTTC. Amino acid sequence: CATSRDRDSFNYGYTF.

This clone turned up a few times. This chain uses TRBV12-5 with TRBJ2-2; 8 bases are a match to TRBD1. CDR1 LGHNT and CDR2 FRNRAP come from the germline V gene. V lost 3 bases, J lost 4 bases, and 4 bases stayed unmatched. The CDR3 totals 15 residues. CDR3 nucleotides: TGTGCTAGTGGTTTTTTCCAGGGGGCCACCGGGGAGCTGTTTTTT. Translation gives CASGFFQGATGELFF. The variable domain in full, with the rest retrieved from reference TRBV12-5 and TRBJ2-2, is DARVTQTPRHKVTEMGQEVTMRCQPILGHNTVFWYRQTMMQGLELLAYFRNRAPLDDSGMPKDRFSAEMPDATLATLKIQPSEPRDSAVYFCASGFFQGATGELFFGEGSRLTVL.

This chain links TRBV9 with TRBJ2-5; TRBD2 agrees at 7 bases. Germline V gene lookup returns CDR1 SGDLS and CDR2 YYNGEE. The CDR3 has 19 amino acids. The junction had 15 bases not matched to a gene; V was cut back by 0 bases and J by 1 base. DNA for the CDR3: TGTGCCAGCAGCGTAGGGAATGCTTGGCGGGGGAGCCCCCAAGAGACCCAGTACTTC. This gives the protein CASSVGNAWRGSPQETQYF.

This sequence joins TRBV11-2 and TRBJ2-7, with 8 bases lining up with TRBD1. This CDR3 contains 13 residues. The V segment lost 5 bases and the J segment 6 bases; nucleotides outside the gene matches: 6. Germline V CDR1 and CDR2: SGHAT, FQNNGV. Written as DNA, the CDR3 is TGTGCCAGCAGCCCGGACAGGGCGCGCGAGCAGTACTTC. This translates into CASSPDRAREQYF.

The rearrangement links TRBV7-8 to TRBJ1-1; 8 positions agree with TRBD1. CDR1 and CDR2 from the germline V gene are SGHVS and FQNEAQ. Losses at the gene ends were 2 bases for V and 0 bases for J; bases not matched to a gene: 5. The CDR3 loop spans 16 amino acids. This chain's CDR3 is CASSLRPGGLNTEAFF. CDR3 sequence (DNA): TGTGCCAGCAGCTTAAGGCCAGGGGGCTTGAACACTGAAGCTTTCTTT. Together with reference TRBV7-8 and TRBJ1-1, the CDR3 gives the full variable domain: GAGVSQSPRYKVAKRGQDVALRCDPISGHVSLFWYQQALGQGPEFLTYFQNEAQLDKSGLPSDRFFAERPEGSVSTLKIQRTQQEDSAVYLCASSLRPGGLNTEAFFGQGTRLTVV.

This clone has only a few counts. This chain uses TRBV7-3 with TRBJ2-3; no reliable D call. CDR1 and CDR2 from the germline V gene are SGHTA and FQGTGA. The ends were cut back, 6 bases at V and 0 bases at J, with 19 bases in the middle. The CDR3 has 17 residues. The CDR3 loop is CASSYGVSLGSTDTQYF. The CDR3 DNA sequence: TGTGCCAGCAGTTATGGGGTCTCCTTAGGGAGCACAGATACGCAGTATTTT.